This entry concerns a single T cell receptor (beta chain). As yet, its antigen is unknown. TCRdb reprocessed the 5' RACE reads with MiXCR, giving one entry per CDR3 protein. This repertoire shows hundreds of thousands of distinct CDR3 sequences, about 18% found once; its top ten account for about an eighth. The data are from a study of identical twins. Study-level findings and limits: The abundant beta clonotypes from cord blood had fewer insertions, and memory repertoires had none of this.

With V trimmed by 10 bases and J by 6 bases, 17 bases remained unmatched. CDR3 length: 16 residues. Germline V gives CDR1 MNHNS, CDR2 SASEGT. In addition, the sample was reused for a study of T cells expressing NK-cell markers. That study adds: Among the eight sequenced donors, seven tested HCMV-seropositive and one tested seronegative. A handful of donors likewise had their CD3+CD56-NKG2C+ fraction led by these clonotypes.

This rearrangement joins TRBV6-1 to TRBJ2-3; TRBD2 aligns across 9 bases. The origin of this receptor is a young woman in good health. What was sequenced was PBMCs. In DNA, the CDR3 is TGTGCCATCATGCTTTCGGGACTAGCTTCACAGGATACGCAGTATTTT. It is translated as CAIMLSGLASQDTQYF.